This passage covers 31 T cell receptor beta chains from one sample sequenced in a study of regulatory and conventional T cells in RAG deficiency listed by TCRdb under 2017. Before genomic DNA extraction, conventional CD4+ T cells were purified from blood as CD25-low CD127-high cells. Library preparation was by the immunoSEQ multiplex PCR assay. TCRdb retrieved this table from immuneACCESS and kept in-frame rearrangements only. Not all clones are present; in checked studies, unresolved V genes account for under half, and no reason is known for the remainder. For this sample there are under 45,000 clones; about 78% appear just once. The top ten hold 3% to 4% of the sample. The same data also contributed to another study, on regulatory T cells. The second paper states: The multiplex PCR relied on 52 forward TRBV primers and 13 reverse TRBJ primers, and amplification bias was corrected through assay-based and computational methods.

Sequenced input: CD4+ effector T cells sorted from blood. The receptors were gathered from a human donor in good health.

The chain combines TRBV27 with TRBJ1-4; TRBD1 aligns across 12 bases. Germline-derived CDR1 and CDR2 are MNHEY and SMNVEV (reference sequence). This CDR3 spans 18 amino acids. Trimming took 3 bases from V and 7 from J; bases not matched to a gene: 12. CDR3 region: CASSLPPGQGAFCEKLFF. The CDR3 nucleotides are TGTGCCAGCAGTTTGCCCCCGGGACAGGGGGCGTTCTGTGAAAAACTGTTTTTT.

The chain recombines TRBV29-1 with TRBJ1-2, with TRBD1 matching over 7 bases. Per germline, CDR1 SQVTM and CDR2 ANQGSEA. The length of the CDR3 is 11 residues. The CDR3 DNA sequence: TGCAGAATAACAGGGGAGGGTGGCTACACCTTC. This translates into CRITGEGGYTF. The full variable domain, in which reference TRBV29-1 and TRBJ1-2 provide the parts outside the CDR3, is SAVISQKPSRDICQRGTSLTIQCQVDSQVTMMFWYRQQPGQSLTLIATANQGSEATYESGFVIDKFPISRPNLTFSTLTVSNMSPEDSSIYLCRITGEGGYTFGSGTRLTVV.

The chain recombines TRBV30 with TRBJ1-5; tentatively, D is TRBD1 (5 bases). The CDR3 runs to 14 residues. Trimming stripped 3 bases from V and 7 bases from J, with 16 bases between. Germline V CDR1 and CDR2: GTSNPN, SVGIG (reference sequence). The CDR3 loop is CAWSNVGARQPQHF. Here the CDR3 DNA reads TGTGCCTGGAGCAATGTAGGGGCCAGACAGCCCCAGCATTTT.

This clone appeared a few times. The J gene is TRBJ1-2, the V gene TRBV6-5; 7 bases are a match to TRBD1. The CDR3 is 14 residues long. With 6 bases clipped from V and 8 bases from J, the junction kept 12 bases outside the gene matches. In germline, CDR1 is MNHEY, CDR2 SVGAGI. The CDR3 region is CASSNLGGAGGYTF. CDR3 nucleotide sequence: TGTGCCAGCAGCAATCTAGGGGGCGCAGGGGGCTACACCTTC.

V and J are TRBV27 and TRBJ2-6; maybe TRBD1 (6 bases). Per germline, CDR1 MNHEY and CDR2 SMNVEV (reference sequence). The CDR3 has 15 amino acids. V was cut by 3 bases and J by 4 bases, with 10 bases left in between. Here the CDR3 reads CASSFRGSGANVLTF. As DNA, the CDR3 is TGTGCCAGCAGTTTTAGGGGGTCCGGGGCCAACGTCCTGACTTTC.

This chain joins TRBV19 and TRBJ1-3; tentatively, D is TRBD1 (5 bases). CDR3 length: 15 residues. V lost 2 bases, J lost 3 bases, and 11 bases lay in between. From germline, CDR1 is LNHDA and CDR2 SQIVND (reference sequence). In nucleotides, the CDR3 is TGTGCCAGTAGTATAACCCCGGGACTTGGAAACACCATATATTTT. Its translation: CASSITPGLGNTIYF.

The rearrangement links TRBV5-5 to TRBJ1-5; tentative D call: TRBD1 (6 bases). The germline V and J ends were trimmed by 0 bases and 2 bases, with 9 bases remaining between them. Germline lookup yields CDR1 SGHKS and CDR2 YYEKEE (reference sequence). The CDR3 is made up of 15 amino acids. CDR3 DNA sequence: TGTGCCAGCAGCTTGGACAGGGCGGGCAATCAGCCCCAGCATTTT. Translating gives CASSLDRAGNQPQHF.

The V gene is TRBV7-3, the J gene TRBJ2-2; no definite D call. There are 14 residues in the CDR3. Germline V gives CDR1 SGHTA, CDR2 FQGTGA. With 6 bases removed from V and 1 base from J, the gap between germline ends came to 9 bases. CDR3 DNA: TGTGCCAGCAGGTCTGGCGGGAACACCGGGGAGCTGTTTTTT. Its protein is CASRSGGNTGELFF.

This clone was detected only once. The V gene is TRBV4-1, the J gene TRBJ2-3; D is uncertain. Germline lookup yields CDR1 MGHRA and CDR2 YSYEKL. V lost 0 bases, J lost 2 bases, and 6 bases lay in between. There are 14 residues in the CDR3. CDR3 sequence: CASSQEGTTDTQYF. The CDR3 DNA reads as TGCGCCAGCAGCCAAGAGGGTACCACAGATACGCAGTATTTT.

The genes are TRBV5-1 and TRBJ1-1; 7 bases fit TRBD1. Unmatched junction bases numbered 6, after V lost 4 bases and J lost 0 bases. Per the germline V gene, CDR1 is SGHRS and CDR2 is YFSETQ. The CDR3 covers 15 residues. The CDR3 DNA is TGCGCCAGCAGCCTACAGGACAGGCTGAACACTGAAGCTTTCTTT. Protein sequence: CASSLQDRLNTEAFF.

The V call is TRBV14, the J call TRBJ1-6; D unresolved. This CDR3 comprises 15 residues. Germline V CDR1 and CDR2: SGHDN, FVKESK. V was trimmed by 0 bases and J by 8 bases, leaving 11 bases between them. The CDR3 coding sequence is TGTGCCAGCAGCCAAGATCCACAGTGGGATTCACCCCTCCACTTT. Protein product: CASSQDPQWDSPLHF.

This clone has only one observation. In DNA form, the CDR3 reads TGTGCCAGCAACGTAAGGAGGGACAATCAGCCCCAGCATTTT. Amino acids: CASNVRRDNQPQHF. The genes are TRBV6-1 and TRBJ1-5, with no clear D. Trimming removed 7 bases at V and 3 bases at J, with 13 bases between. CDR3 size: 14 residues. Looked up from germline, CDR1 is MNHNS and CDR2 is SASEGT.

The chain is built from TRBV5-4 and TRBJ2-7; perhaps TRBD2 as D (6 bases). Germline values: CDR1 SGHNT, CDR2 YYREEE (reference sequence). V lost 2 bases and J 0 bases, leaving 12 bases between the germline ends. The CDR3 consists of 15 residues. In DNA form, the CDR3 reads TGTGCCAGCAGCTTTGGCGGGGCCCGCTCCTACGAGCAGTACTTC. This codes for CASSFGGARSYEQYF. The full variable domain, completed using reference TRBV5-4 and TRBJ2-7, is ETGVTQSPTHLIKTRGQQVTLRCSSQSGHNTVSWYQQALGQGPQFIFQYYREEENGRGNFPPRFSGLQFPNYSSELNVNALELDDSALYLCASSFGGARSYEQYFGPGTRLTVT.

The genes are TRBV6-5 and TRBJ1-5, with a possible D match to TRBD1 (5 bases). This CDR3 has 14 residues. The germline V gene has CDR1 MNHEY and CDR2 SVGAGI. Deletions cut 8 bases from V and 4 bases from J, with 15 bases between. The DNA for the CDR3 is TGTGCCAGCCAGGGAGGGCCTATGAATCAGCCCCAGCATTTT. Amino acids: CASQGGPMNQPQHF.

This chain links TRBV9 with TRBJ2-7; a weak D match, TRBD2 (5 bases). Trimming cost V 0 bases and J 4 bases, with 8 bases left between them. The CDR3 length is 13 residues. CDR1 and CDR2 from the germline V gene are SGDLS and YYNGEE. CDR3 nucleotides: TGTGCCAGCAGCGTAGTACCGGGATACGAGCAGTACTTC. This codes for CASSVVPGYEQYF.

Only one count was recorded for this clone. CDR3 residues: CASSLIRVGTEAFF. The CDR3, as DNA: TGTGCCAGCAGCCTAATCAGGGTAGGCACTGAAGCTTTCTTT. The chain links TRBV11-2 to TRBJ1-1, with D maybe TRBD1 (5 bases). CDR1 and CDR2 from the germline V gene are SGHAT and FQNNGV. V lost 5 bases and J lost 4, with 14 bases in between. The CDR3 has 14 residues.

The V and J genes are TRBV6-1 and TRBJ2-3, with D possibly matching TRBD2 (5 bases). Per the germline V gene, CDR1 is MNHNS and CDR2 is SASEGT. V dropped 4 bases and J dropped 4 bases, with 12 bases sitting between them. The length of the CDR3 is 14 residues. The CDR3 DNA follows: TGTGCCAGCAGTGCCCAACTAGTGCCAGATACGCAGTATTTT. It is translated as CASSAQLVPDTQYF.

J is TRBJ2-5 and V is TRBV15; 13 positions match TRBD2. Unmatched junction bases numbered 27, after V lost 3 bases and J lost 5 bases. The CDR3 runs to 23 residues. Germline V gene data show CDR1 as LNHNV and CDR2 as YYDKDF (reference sequence). This CDR3 is CATSRSYHSGWTSGGINRETQYF. CDR3 nucleotides: TGTGCCACCAGCAGGTCCTACCATTCCGGATGGACTAGCGGGGGAATCAACCGGGAGACCCAGTACTTC.

Here the CDR3 DNA reads TGTGCCAGCAGCTTGGGAGGGGGCAACTCCTACAATGAGCAGTTCTTC. This translates into CASSLGGGNSYNEQFF. The rearrangement uses TRBV5-4 and TRBJ2-1; 7 bases are a match to TRBD1. Germline V gives CDR1 SGHNT, CDR2 YYREEE (reference sequence). The CDR3 totals 16 residues. The trim removed 0 bases at V and 0 bases at J, leaving 3 bases unmatched.

The chain couples TRBV5-1 to TRBJ2-7; TRBD2 aligns across 7 bases. Looked up from germline, CDR1 is SGHRS and CDR2 is YFSETQ. The CDR3 runs to 13 residues. The V and J ends lost 1 base and 2 bases, in that order; junction bases with no gene match: 0. The CDR3 protein is CASSLTSAYEQYF. The CDR3 nucleotides read TGCGCCAGCAGCTTGACTAGCGCCTACGAGCAGTACTTC.

The chain carries TRBV15 and TRBJ1-1, with D tentatively TRBD1 (5 bases). The length of the CDR3 is 15 residues. Germline CDR1 and CDR2: LNHNV and YYDKDF (reference sequence). V lost 0 bases to trimming and J lost 8 bases, with 16 bases between them. The CDR3 bases are TGTGCCACCAGCAGAGATTTCCACAGGACGCGAGAAGCTTTCTTT. Residues: CATSRDFHRTREAFF.

In its sample, this clone was seen a few times. The V and J genes are TRBV5-8 and TRBJ1-1; D uncertain. The germline V gene encodes CDR1 SGHTS and CDR2 YDEGEE. Trimming stripped 3 bases from V and 8 bases from J, with 8 bases between. The CDR3 runs to 11 residues. CDR3 sequence (DNA): TGTGCCAGCAGCTCCTCGTACGAAGCTTTCTTT. Translating it yields CASSSSYEAFF.

This clone came up once. The chain uses TRBV7-2 and TRBJ2-7; no reliable D call. Germline V lookup: CDR1 SGHTA, CDR2 FQGNSA. V lost 4 bases to trimming and J lost 3 bases, with 16 bases between them. The CDR3 consists of 15 residues. The CDR3 DNA is TGTGCCAGCAGCTACCGAGTGTGGGGTGGCTACGAGCAGTACTTC. Amino acids: CASSYRVWGGYEQYF.

The chain employs TRBV6-6 and TRBJ2-7, with TRBD1 identical over 9 bases. V shed 6 bases, J shed 2 bases, and the junction held 8 bases outside the gene matches. Germline lookup yields CDR1 MNHNY and CDR2 SVGAGI (reference sequence). CDR3 length: 15 residues. In DNA, the CDR3 is TGTGCCAGCAGCGACCGGGACAGGGCCACCTACGAGCAGTACTTC. Translated: CASSDRDRATYEQYF.

This chain uses TRBV2 with TRBJ2-5; 10 positions match TRBD2. In germline, CDR1 is SNHLY, CDR2 FYNNEI. The V segment lost 6 bases and the J segment 1 base; nucleotides outside the gene matches: 2. The CDR3 loop spans 14 amino acids. CDR3 protein: CASSRTSGQETQYF. For the CDR3, the DNA is TGTGCCAGCAGCCGGACTAGCGGCCAAGAGACCCAGTACTTC.

V is TRBV23-1 and J is TRBJ1-1, with TRBD1 as a possible D gene (5 bases). TRBV23-1 is identified as an open reading frame with a role that is uncertain. The germline V and J ends were trimmed by 4 bases and 2 bases, with 32 bases remaining between them. This CDR3 comprises 21 residues. The CDR3 DNA sequence: TGCGCCAGCAGTCGAACTGGGACGCGAGGGATCTCGCCGGGGTTCAACACTGAAGCTTTCTTT. Protein: CASSRTGTRGISPGFNTEAFF.

The chain uses TRBV28 and TRBJ1-1; 7 bases are a match to TRBD1. This CDR3 is 15 amino acids long. V was clipped by 2 bases and J by 5 bases; unmatched bases: 8. Germline assignment: CDR1 MDHEN and CDR2 SYDVKM. CDR3 amino acids: CASSLVANRGTEAFF. In nucleotides, the CDR3 is TGTGCCAGCAGTTTAGTGGCTAACAGGGGAACTGAAGCTTTCTTT. Complete variable domain (other parts from reference TRBV28 and TRBJ1-1): DVKVTQSSRYLVKRTGEKVFLECVQDMDHENMFWYRQDPGLGLRLIYFSYDVKMKEKGDIPEGYSVSREKKERFSLILESASTNQTSMYLCASSLVANRGTEAFFGQGTRLTVV.

This clone has only a few counts. The chain combines TRBV28 with TRBJ1-5, with D hard to call. This CDR3 is built from 12 residues. V was trimmed by 7 bases and J by 7 bases, leaving 11 bases between them. Per germline, CDR1 MDHEN and CDR2 SYDVKM. CDR3 amino acids: CASNPSGQPQHF. The DNA for the CDR3 is TGTGCCAGCAACCCCTCGGGACAGCCCCAGCATTTT. The full variable domain, with the rest looked up from reference TRBV28 and TRBJ1-5, is DVKVTQSSRYLVKRTGEKVFLECVQDMDHENMFWYRQDPGLGLRLIYFSYDVKMKEKGDIPEGYSVSREKKERFSLILESASTNQTSMYLCASNPSGQPQHFGDGTRLSIL.

This chain uses TRBV6-5 with TRBJ1-1; tentative D call: TRBD1 (5 bases). Between the trimmed V and J ends, which lost 8 bases and 0 bases, there was a span of 13 bases. The CDR3 runs to 14 residues. Germline loops: CDR1 MNHEY, CDR2 SVGAGI. CDR3 nucleotides: TGTGCCAGCCGGGTCGGACACCTGAACACTGAAGCTTTCTTT. Translation gives CASRVGHLNTEAFF.

The chain uses TRBV6-5 and TRBJ2-7; D is uncertain. Germline V CDR1 and CDR2: MNHEY, SVGAGI. CDR3 length: 14 residues. V was shortened by 5 bases and J by 2 bases, with 13 bases between the two germline ends. The CDR3 DNA sequence: TGTGCCAGCAGTAACACTTACACTCCCTACGAGCAGTACTTC. It encodes CASSNTYTPYEQYF.

The chain carries TRBV4-1 and TRBJ1-2, with 11 nucleotides matching TRBD1. Germline CDR1 and CDR2: MGHRA and YSYEKL. The CDR3 has 16 residues. The J segment lost 7 bases and the V segment lost 4 bases, leaving 11 bases of the junction unmatched. CDR3 sequence reads: CASSRPERDRGSGYTF. DNA of the CDR3: TGCGCCAGCAGCCGGCCCGAACGGGACAGGGGGAGTGGCTACACCTTC.